The rows below give T cell receptor beta chains drawn from one sample of a study of cytomegalovirus exposure and HLA in healthy donors. Assay: immunoSEQ multiplex PCR; the TCRdb copy retains only in-frame clones and omits some. The data show about 120,000 clones, with roughly four fifths seen just once and about 1.8% held by the top ten. Sequencing used PBMCs. These receptors originate from a man aged 40-49 years in good health and CMV-seronegative. Both conserved end residues are part of each CDR3. The D gene is left open where the match is weak. Expanded clones are given a class, and other clones once, few, many or no size at all.

>TRBV7-9|TRBD1|TRBJ1-1|.
CASSADRVQNTEAFF
TGTGCCAGCAGCGCCGACAGGGTCCAGAACACTGAAGCTTTCTTT
>TRBV2|TRBD1|TRBJ2-5|.
CASSLRQGAWETQYF
TGTGCCAGCAGCCTGAGACAGGGGGCATGGGAGACCCAGTACTTC
>TRBV5-4|.|TRBJ1-6|.
CASGTASSPLHF
TGTGCTTCCGGGACTGCGAGTTCACCCCTCCACTTT
>TRBV5-1|.|TRBJ1-4|.
CASSLRGNEKLFF
TGCGCCAGCAGCTTGCGGGGGAATGAAAAACTGTTTTTT
>TRBV18|TRBD1|TRBJ1-2|.
CASSPVIGQDIYGYTF
TGTGCCAGCTCACCAGTTATTGGACAGGACATCTATGGCTACACCTTC
>TRBV27|TRBD1|TRBJ1-2|.
CASSRRTGVTNYGYTF
TGTGCCAGCAGTCGAAGGACAGGCGTTACTAACTATGGCTACACCTTC
>TRBV19|TRBD1|TRBJ1-5|.
CASTLSTGSSQPQHF
TGTGCCAGTACCCTTTCGACAGGGTCAAGTCAGCCCCAGCATTTT
>TRBV29-1|TRBD2|TRBJ2-3|.
CSVSTSGNTDTQYF
TGCAGCGTCTCGACTAGCGGGAATACAGATACGCAGTATTTT
>TRBV28|TRBD2|TRBJ2-7|.
CASSLWGTSGSYEQYF
TGTGCCAGCAGTTTATGGGGGACTAGCGGCTCCTACGAGCAGTACTTC
>TRBV4-2|TRBD2|TRBJ2-7|few
CASSQGGLAGGLSYEQYF
TGTGCCAGCAGCCAAGGGGGACTAGCGGGAGGCTTAAGCTACGAGCAGTACTTC
>TRBV5-6|TRBD1|TRBJ1-1|.
CASSFVRGLSGHTEAFF
TGTGCCAGCAGCTTCGTCAGGGGGCTTAGTGGGCACACTGAAGCTTTCTTT
>TRBV19|TRBD1|TRBJ1-1|once
CASSQPTGLSTEAFF
TGTGCCAGTAGCCAACCGACAGGGTTGAGTACTGAAGCTTTCTTT
>TRBV29-1|.|TRBJ2-1|.
CSVEGGTGLSYNEQFF
TGCAGCGTTGAAGGAGGAACAGGGCTCTCCTACAATGAGCAGTTCTTC
>TRBV28|.|TRBJ2-7|.
CASSLMDSIHEQYF
TGTGCCAGCAGTTTAATGGACAGCATCCACGAGCAGTACTTC
>TRBV7-2|TRBD1|TRBJ1-2|.
CASSLALDRVHYGYTF
TGTGCCAGCAGCTTAGCGCTTGACAGGGTGCACTATGGCTACACCTTC
>TRBV30|TRBD2|TRBJ2-7|.
CAWDHSGNRQYF
TGTGCCTGGGATCACAGCGGGAATCGGCAGTACTTC
>TRBV5-1|TRBD1|TRBJ1-2|.
CASSDGTVEYYGYTF
TGCGCCAGCAGCGATGGGACAGTGGAATACTATGGCTACACCTTC
>TRBV7-9|.|TRBJ1-4|.
CASSLRGNGEKLFF
TGTGCCAGCAGCTTACGGGGGAACGGAGAAAAACTGTTTTTT
>TRBV7-8|TRBD1|TRBJ2-3|.
CASSNRDRADTQYF
TGTGCCAGCAGCAACCGGGACAGGGCCGATACGCAGTATTTT
>TRBV9|TRBD2|TRBJ2-7|.
CASSPAGGLAYEQYF
TGTGCCAGCAGCCCAGCCGGGGGACTAGCGTACGAGCAGTACTTC
>TRBV7-2|TRBD2|TRBJ2-7|.
CASSERGGSYEQYF
TGTGCCAGCAGCGAGCGGGGCGGCTCCTACGAGCAGTACTTC
>TRBV30|.|TRBJ1-3|.
CAWSEGGASGNTIYF
TGTGCCTGGAGCGAGGGGGGGGCCTCTGGAAACACCATATATTTT
>TRBV9|TRBD2|TRBJ2-3|.
CASSVGAGAQDTQYF
TGTGCCAGCAGCGTAGGGGCGGGAGCTCAGGATACGCAGTATTTT
>TRBV5-6|TRBD1|TRBJ1-4|.
CASSLAGQGGEKLFF
TGTGCCAGCAGCTTGGCTGGACAGGGAGGGGAAAAACTGTTTTTT